These 22 T cell receptor beta chains share one sample of origin, sequenced in a study of blood T cells in healthy people across ages. Sample-barcoded 5' priming and a J-beta primer mix drove a second PCR of 7 to 11 cycles. Each CDR3 protein gets one entry after TCRdb re-called the 5' RACE reads with MiXCR. The sample has over a million distinct CDR3 sequences; under 55% are singletons. The specimen sequenced was blood. These TCRs come from a woman aged 55-69 years in good health.

In its sample, this clonotype was seen a few times. The genes are TRBV18 and TRBJ2-5, with unresolved D. The DNA end lines up better with TRBJ2-7; the J call may be wrong. The CDR3 consists of 12 residues. Per the germline V gene, CDR1 is KGHSH and CDR2 is LQKENI. The CDR3 DNA reads as TGTGCCAGCTCACCAAACCAATACGAGCAGTACTTC. This encodes CASSPNQYEQYF.

This clonotype was seen a handful of times. The chain employs TRBV7-9 and TRBJ2-1, with D perhaps given as TRBD1 or TRBD2 (6 bases each). The CDR3 is 13 amino acids. V was shortened by 10 bases and J by 9 bases, with 19 bases between the two germline ends. CDR1 and CDR2 from the germline V gene are SEHNR and FQNEAQ (reference sequence). The CDR3 nucleotides are TGTGCCACCCAAGAACTGGGGGGCACTGAGCAGTTCTTC. It encodes CATQELGGTEQFF.

This clonotype was picked up a small number of times. This chain connects TRBV6-1 to TRBJ2-5, with 10 bases identical to TRBD2. V shed 7 bases, J shed 4 bases, and the junction held 18 bases outside the gene matches. Germline CDR1 MNHNS, CDR2 SASEGT. The CDR3 is 18 residues long. The CDR3 reads CASNLLWSSGRAPETQYF. CDR3 DNA: TGTGCCAGCAACCTCCTCTGGTCGAGCGGGAGGGCCCCAGAGACCCAGTACTTC.

The chain recombines TRBV20-1 with TRBJ2-3, with 10 bases matching TRBD1. J gave up 0 bases and V 5 bases, and 8 bases lay outside the gene matches. CDR1 and CDR2 from the germline V gene are DFQATT and SNEGSKA (reference sequence). There are 16 residues in the CDR3. CDR3 coding DNA: TGCAGTGCTCCTAGGACAGGGGGTCAAAGCACAGATACGCAGTATTTT. Amino acids: CSAPRTGGQSTDTQYF.

This clonotype has more than one count but fewer than ten. CDR3 DNA sequence: TGTGCCAGCAGTCCCTATCCGGGGCTTTTATACGAGCAGTACTTC. This translates into CASSPYPGLLYEQYF. The gene calls are TRBV27 and TRBJ2-7, with D perhaps given as TRBD1 or TRBD2 (5 bases each). This CDR3 has 15 residues. The germline V gene encodes CDR1 MNHEY and CDR2 SMNVEV (reference sequence). Trimming removed 5 bases at V and 4 bases at J, with 18 bases between.

The chain couples TRBV7-8 to TRBJ2-3; TRBD2 matches at 14 bases. Germline trimming cut 5 bases from V and 5 bases from J; bases unmatched to any gene: 9. Germline values: CDR1 SGHVS, CDR2 FQNEAQ. The CDR3 has 17 amino acids. This CDR3 reads CASSPRTSGRRGDTQYF. As DNA, the CDR3 is TGTGCCAGCAGCCCCCGGACTAGCGGGAGGAGAGGAGATACGCAGTATTTT.

The rearrangement links TRBV5-1 to TRBJ2-7, with TRBD2 matching over 7 bases. CDR3 length: 13 amino acids. V lost 4 bases, J lost 6 bases, and 7 bases stayed unmatched. Per the germline V gene, CDR1 is SGHRS and CDR2 is YFSETQ. The CDR3 region is CASSGGVGFEQYF. DNA of the CDR3: TGCGCCAGCAGCGGGGGGGTAGGTTTCGAGCAGTACTTC.

This clonotype has just one count. The chain employs TRBV12-3 or TRBV12-4 and TRBJ1-2; 7 bases are shared with TRBD1. This CDR3 is 16 amino acids long. V was pared by 5 bases and J by 8 bases, with 17 bases of the junction left unmatched. The DNA of the CDR3 is TGTGCCAGCAGTCTCAAGACAGGGCCCTCTGATTGGGGCTACACCTTC. Amino acids: CASSLKTGPSDWGYTF.

A few counts support this clonotype. The rearrangement links TRBV24-1 to TRBJ2-3, with D uncertain. This CDR3 region has 14 residues. Looked up from germline, CDR1 is KGHDR and CDR2 is SFDVKD. Trimming left V 6 bases short and J 8 bases short, with 17 bases between. CDR3 protein: CATSSTSSTGTQYF. CDR3 DNA sequence: TGTGCCACCAGTTCGACCTCGAGCACTGGTACGCAGTATTTT.

In regard to this clonotype: A much more abundant neighbour one base away suggests this may be a read error. The rearrangement uses TRBV4-1 and TRBJ2-7; 8 nucleotides line up with TRBD1. The CDR3 length is 14 residues. Germline CDR1 MGHRA, CDR2 YSYEKL. Trimming removed 1 base from V and 2 bases from J; junction bases left unmatched: 1. CDR3 residues: CASSQAQGAYEQYF. DNA for the CDR3: TGCGCCAGCAGCCAAGCACAGGGGGCCTACGAGCAGTACTTC.

V is TRBV7-6 and J is TRBJ2-7; tentatively, D is TRBD1 (5 bases). Germline V gene data show CDR1 as SGHVS and CDR2 as FNYEAQ. Trimming cost V 1 base and J 7 bases, with 14 bases left between them. This CDR3 has 14 amino acids. The CDR3 bases are TGTGCCAGCAGCTTAGGGTGGGGCATCGGGGAGCAGTACTTC. Protein sequence: CASSLGWGIGEQYF.

This clonotype showed up many times. The V call is TRBV25-1, the J call TRBJ1-1; tentatively, D is TRBD1 (5 bases). CDR1 MGHDK and CDR2 SYGVNS come from the germline V gene. V lost 0 bases, J lost 4 bases, and 9 bases lay in between. The length of the CDR3 is 14 residues. The CDR3 region is CASSEYRESTEAFF. The CDR3 nucleotides read TGTGCCAGCAGTGAATACAGGGAAAGCACTGAAGCTTTCTTT.

The chain carries TRBV20-1 and TRBJ2-7, with D maybe TRBD2 (5 bases). From germline, CDR1 is DFQATT and CDR2 SNEGSKA (reference sequence). V was trimmed by 0 bases and J by 5 bases, leaving 20 bases between them. The CDR3 has 16 residues. The CDR3 is CSARDPVAGSGDEQYF. DNA for the CDR3: TGCAGTGCTAGAGATCCTGTCGCGGGTTCGGGTGACGAGCAGTACTTC.

The genes are TRBV6-4 and TRBJ2-1; D gene uncertain. V lost 2 bases and J lost 7, with 9 bases in between. Germline values: CDR1 MRHNA, CDR2 SNTAGT. The CDR3 sequence is 13 residues long. CDR3 nucleotide sequence: TGTGCCAGCAGTGACACCACTACAAATGAGCAGTTCTTC. Translated: CASSDTTTNEQFF.

This chain joins TRBV7-9 and TRBJ2-5; 8 positions agree with TRBD2. The assigned J gene may be wrong: the sequence end matches TRBJ2-7 better. CDR1 and CDR2 (germline): SEHNR, FQNEAQ (reference sequence). CDR3 size: 15 residues. The CDR3 region has the DNA TGTGCCAGCAGCGGGACTAGGGAGGCCTCCTACGAGCAGTACTTC. Protein: CASSGTREASYEQYF.

This clonotype showed up just once. V gene TRBV28 combines with J gene TRBJ2-1; 9 bases map to TRBD2. Trimming took 6 bases from V and 1 from J; bases not matched to a gene: 13. This CDR3 has 18 residues. The germline gives CDR1 MDHEN, CDR2 SYDVKM. CDR3 sequence: CASRKGVAGVGSYNEQFF. The CDR3 DNA follows: TGTGCCAGCAGGAAGGGAGTAGCGGGGGTCGGGTCCTACAATGAGCAGTTCTTC.

This chain connects TRBV7-9 to TRBJ1-1, with a tentative D call TRBD1 (5 bases). V was pared by 4 bases and J by 1 base, with 16 bases between. Per the germline V gene, CDR1 is SEHNR and CDR2 is FQNEAQ (reference sequence). This CDR3 contains 16 residues. The CDR3 DNA follows: TGTGCCAGCAGCTGGGGGACCGCTGGGGCGAACACTGAAGCTTTCTTT. Its protein is CASSWGTAGANTEAFF. The whole variable domain, filled in from reference TRBV7-9 and TRBJ1-1, reads DTGVSQNPRHKITKRGQNVTFRCDPISEHNRLYWYRQTLGQGPEFLTYFQNEAQLEKSRLLSDRFSAERPKGSFSTLEIQRTEQGDSAMYLCASSWGTAGANTEAFFGQGTRLTVV.

This clonotype was counted a few times. The V gene is TRBV4-1, the J gene TRBJ2-3; D unclear. The CDR3 is 14 amino acids. V was clipped by 0 bases and J by 2 bases, with 6 bases between them. From germline, CDR1 is MGHRA and CDR2 YSYEKL. The DNA for the CDR3 is TGCGCCAGCAGCCAAGATCTGTCCACAGATACGCAGTATTTT. Its protein product is CASSQDLSTDTQYF.

The V gene is TRBV12-3 or TRBV12-4, the J gene TRBJ1-5; D unresolved. V gave up 7 bases and J gave up 1 base, with 8 bases separating them. The CDR3 runs 13 residues. The CDR3: CASTGDSNQPQHF. The DNA of the CDR3 is TGTGCCAGCACCGGAGACAGCAATCAGCCCCAGCATTTT.

V gene TRBV18 combines with J gene TRBJ2-7; possible D gene TRBD1, 5 bases. Trimming shortened V by 0 bases and J by 1 base, and 13 bases separated the two germline ends. The CDR3 extends over 16 amino acids. Looked up from germline, CDR1 is KGHSH and CDR2 is LQKENI. The CDR3 sequence is CASSPPDRTNSYEQYF. DNA of the CDR3: TGTGCCAGCTCACCACCCGACAGAACAAATTCCTACGAGCAGTACTTC.

The chain links TRBV6-5 to TRBJ2-1; perhaps TRBD1 as D (5 bases). Trimming took off 5 bases at V and 8 bases at J, with 19 bases between the two ends. The CDR3 loop spans 15 amino acids. The germline gives CDR1 MNHEY, CDR2 SVGAGI. The CDR3 loop is CASSNLPPAGYEQFF. DNA of the CDR3: TGTGCCAGCAGTAACCTACCCCCGGCAGGGTATGAGCAGTTCTTC.

The chain links TRBV5-1 to TRBJ1-2, with D perhaps TRBD1 (5 bases). V was shortened by 0 bases and J by 7 bases, with 16 bases between the two germline ends. Germline CDR1 and CDR2: SGHRS and YFSETQ. This CDR3 has 15 amino acids. The CDR3 bases are TGCGCCAGCAGCTTGGCCGGGACCGCTAATGGTGGCTACACCTTC. Translated, it gives CASSLAGTANGGYTF.